The 17 T cell receptor beta chains below come from one sample, sequenced in a study of T cell responses to AZD1222 COVID-19 vaccine. Generated by immunoSEQ multiplex PCR, the TCRdb table keeps only in-frame clones and is missing some. The table shows approximately 110,000 clones, with approximately 88% occurring only once. This specimen was peripheral blood, taken 28 days after the second AZD1222 dose. The source of these receptors is an adult who received the AZD1222 COVID-19 vaccine.

The V gene is TRBV9, the J gene TRBJ2-2; 8 bases fit TRBD1. J gave up 5 bases and V 7 bases, and 13 bases lay outside the gene matches. CDR1 is SGDLS and CDR2 is YYNGEE in the germline V gene. This CDR3 has 16 residues. In DNA form, the CDR3 reads TGTGCCAGCGGAATATCGACAGGGGCTGGGACCGGGGAGCTGTTTTTT. Protein sequence: CASGISTGAGTGELFF.

This sequence joins TRBV7-2 and TRBJ1-6; no reliable D call. The CDR3 totals 14 residues. Trimming left V 5 bases short and J 3 bases short, with 8 bases between. The germline V gene has CDR1 SGHTA and CDR2 FQGNSA. CDR3: CASSADGYNSPLHF. DNA of the CDR3: TGTGCCAGCAGCGCGGACGGCTATAATTCACCCCTCCACTTT.

V gene TRBV28 combines with J gene TRBJ1-6; 8 positions match TRBD1. This CDR3 is built from 13 residues. The ends lost 7 bases at V and 11 bases at J; junction bases unmatched: 7. From germline, CDR1 is MDHEN and CDR2 SYDVKM. The CDR3 DNA sequence: TGTGCCAGCACCTTGGGACAGGCGGCACCCCTCCACTTT. Residues: CASTLGQAAPLHF.

Comment on this clone: This sample also contains other DNA sequences that code for the same CDR3. The chain links TRBV5-1 to TRBJ2-7, with TRBD2 identical over 10 bases. Trimming removed 0 bases from V and 2 bases from J; junction bases left unmatched: 2. Germline lookup yields CDR1 SGHRS and CDR2 YFSETQ. The CDR3 is 15 amino acids. The CDR3 spells CASSLDSGGAYEQYF. The CDR3 DNA follows: TGCGCCAGCAGCTTGGACAGCGGGGGGGCCTACGAGCAGTACTTC.

This sequence joins TRBV5-8 and TRBJ2-2, with 7 nucleotides matching TRBD2. Germline CDR1 reads SGHTS; CDR2 reads YDEGEE. The ends lost 0 bases at V and 7 bases at J; junction bases unmatched: 6. The CDR3 sequence is 15 residues long. CDR3: CASSLATTSFGELFF. The CDR3 DNA reads TGTGCCAGCAGCTTGGCCACGACTAGCTTCGGGGAGCTGTTTTTT. Together with reference TRBV5-8 and TRBJ2-2, the CDR3 gives the full variable domain: EAGVTQSPTHLIKTRGQQATLRCSPISGHTSVYWYQQALGLGLQFLLWYDEGEERNRGNFPPRFSGRQFPNYSSELNVNALELEDSALYLCASSLATTSFGELFFGEGSRLTVL.

The chain couples TRBV6-4 to TRBJ2-1; 7 positions agree with TRBD1. V lost 6 bases to trimming and J lost 14 bases; unmatched junction nucleotides: 13. This CDR3 has 13 residues. Germline values: CDR1 MRHNA, CDR2 SNTAGT. CDR3 nucleotides: TGTGCCAGCAGCCCGATATTACAGGGGCGGAAGTTCTTC. This sequence encodes CASSPILQGRKFF.

This clone was observed a few times. This chain links TRBV4-1 with TRBJ1-2, with D possibly being TRBD1 (6 bases). The V and J ends lost 1 base and 5 bases respectively, with 20 bases between them. The CDR3 sequence is 17 residues long. Germline assignment: CDR1 MGHRA and CDR2 YSYEKL. This CDR3 is CASSQGEFRGQEYGYTF. Here the CDR3 DNA reads TGCGCCAGCAGCCAAGGAGAGTTCCGGGGACAAGAATATGGCTACACCTTC.

The chain carries TRBV5-1 and TRBJ1-2; no firm D call. The germline CDR1 and CDR2 sequences are SGHRS and YFSETQ. CDR3 length equals 13 residues. V was trimmed by 0 bases and J by 8 bases, leaving 11 bases between them. The CDR3 nucleotides read TGCGCCAGCAGCTTGGGCCCGGCAGGCGGCTACACCTTC. This gives the protein CASSLGPAGGYTF.

The chain employs TRBV28 and TRBJ1-3, with D perhaps matching TRBD1 (5 bases). This CDR3 comprises 15 residues. Germline lookup yields CDR1 MDHEN and CDR2 SYDVKM. V lost 6 bases and J 2 bases, leaving 14 bases between the germline ends. Written as DNA, the CDR3 is TGTGCCAGCAGCCCGGGGGGAATTCCTGGAAACACCATATATTTT. As protein: CASSPGGIPGNTIYF.

The chain links TRBV6-2 or TRBV6-3 to TRBJ1-6, with no clear D. Per germline, CDR1 MNHEY and CDR2 SVGEGT. Between the trimmed V and J ends, which lost 6 bases and 8 bases, there was a span of 8 bases. CDR3 size: 12 residues. The CDR3 region is CASSRPYSPLHF. In DNA form, the CDR3 reads TGTGCCAGCAGCCGCCCTTATTCACCCCTCCACTTT.

The chain links TRBV29-1 to TRBJ2-1, with TRBD2 matching 8 bases. There are 13 residues in the CDR3. Losses at the gene ends were 3 bases for V and 4 bases for J; bases not matched to a gene: 2. Germline V gene lookup returns CDR1 SQVTM and CDR2 ANQGSEA. The CDR3 coding sequence is TGCAGCGTTGACCGCGGGGGGTACAATGAGCAGTTCTTC. It codes for CSVDRGGYNEQFF.

The chain links TRBV5-8 to TRBJ1-1, with D unclear. The CDR3 runs to 16 residues. With 1 base removed from V and 5 bases from J, the gap between germline ends came to 18 bases. CDR1 is SGHTS, CDR2 YDEGEE, per germline. This CDR3 reads CASSLFSGISGTEAFF. CDR3 coding DNA: TGTGCCAGCAGCTTGTTTTCTGGTATCAGTGGGACTGAAGCTTTCTTT. The full variable domain, rest sourced from reference TRBV5-8 and TRBJ1-1, is EAGVTQSPTHLIKTRGQQATLRCSPISGHTSVYWYQQALGLGLQFLLWYDEGEERNRGNFPPRFSGRQFPNYSSELNVNALELEDSALYLCASSLFSGISGTEAFFGQGTRLTVV.

The genes are TRBV7-8 and TRBJ1-6; no definite D call. Germline loops: CDR1 SGHVS, CDR2 FQNEAQ. CDR3 length: 13 residues. V lost 4 bases to trimming and J lost 4 bases, with 5 bases between them. The CDR3 spells CASSSTYNSPLHF. CDR3 DNA sequence: TGTGCCAGCAGCTCAACGTATAATTCACCCCTCCACTTT.

The V and J genes are TRBV20-1 and TRBJ2-1; D is ambiguous. The V and J ends lost 3 bases and 3 bases respectively, with 9 bases between them. Germline V gives CDR1 DFQATT, CDR2 SNEGSKA (reference sequence). This CDR3 has 13 amino acids. The CDR3 DNA sequence: TGCAGTGCTAGTCAGGTGTTCTACAATGAGCAGTTCTTC. It codes for CSASQVFYNEQFF.

The chain has TRBV6-4 and TRBJ1-1; tentatively, D is TRBD1 (5 bases). CDR1 is MRHNA and CDR2 is SNTAGT in the germline V gene. This CDR3 region has 12 residues. V gave up 9 bases and J gave up 6 bases, with 14 bases separating them. DNA of the CDR3: TGTGCCAGGATCAGGGTTCTACCTGAAGCTTTCTTT. As protein: CARIRVLPEAFF.

CDR3 sequence: CSVDRPVARQQETQYF. CDR3 nucleotide sequence: TGCAGCGTTGACCGGCCAGTAGCTAGGCAGCAAGAGACCCAGTACTTC. The V and J genes are TRBV29-1 and TRBJ2-5; D is unclear. The CDR3 has 16 amino acids. CDR1 is SQVTM, CDR2 ANQGSEA, per germline. Trimming took off 3 bases at V and 2 bases at J, with 19 bases between the two ends.

The rearrangement joins TRBV7-2 to TRBJ1-2; D not resolved. Germline loops: CDR1 SGHTA, CDR2 FQGNSA. The CDR3 loop spans 15 amino acids. Trimming left V 5 bases short and J 3 bases short, with 16 bases between. This chain's CDR3 is CASSANSGQDYGYTF. In DNA form, the CDR3 reads TGTGCCAGCAGCGCAAACAGTGGGCAGGACTATGGCTACACCTTC.